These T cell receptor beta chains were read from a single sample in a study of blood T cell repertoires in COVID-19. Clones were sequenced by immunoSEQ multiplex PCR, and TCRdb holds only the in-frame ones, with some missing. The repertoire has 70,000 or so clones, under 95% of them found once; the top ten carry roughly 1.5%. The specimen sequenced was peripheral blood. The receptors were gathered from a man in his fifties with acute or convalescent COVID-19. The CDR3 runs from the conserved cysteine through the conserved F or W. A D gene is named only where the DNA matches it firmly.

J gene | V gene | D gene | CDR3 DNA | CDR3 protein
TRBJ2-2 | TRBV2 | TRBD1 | TGTGCCAGCTCAGGGGGCTACAACACCGGGGAGCTGTTTTTT | CASSGGYNTGELFF
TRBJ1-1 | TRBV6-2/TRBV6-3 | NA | TGTGCCAGCAGTCGAACTACTGAAGCTTTCTTT | CASSRTTEAFF
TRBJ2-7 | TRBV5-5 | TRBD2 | TGTGCCAGCAGCTTGGAGTGGGGAGGGAAGTCCTACGAGCAGTACTTC | CASSLEWGGKSYEQYF
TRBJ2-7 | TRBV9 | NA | TGTGCCAGCAGCGTAGGCCAGGAAAACTACGAGCAGTACTTC | CASSVGQENYEQYF
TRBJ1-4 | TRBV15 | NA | TGTGCCACCAGCAGCGGTTTTGCAACTAATGAAAAACTGTTTTTT | CATSSGFATNEKLFF
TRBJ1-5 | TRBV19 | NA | TGTGCCAGTAGTCTCCTGGGGGGGGAACAGCCCCAGCATTTT | CASSLLGGEQPQHF
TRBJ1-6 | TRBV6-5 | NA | TGTGCCAGCAGTTACCTACCGAATAATTCACCCCTCCACTTT | CASSYLPNNSPLHF
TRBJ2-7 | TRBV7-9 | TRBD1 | TGTGCCAGCGGGACAGCACCCTACGAGCAGTACTTC | CASGTAPYEQYF
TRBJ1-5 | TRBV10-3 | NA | TGTGCCATTGGACCGGGGGTTGGGCACGATCAGCCCCAGCATTTT | CAIGPGVGHDQPQHF
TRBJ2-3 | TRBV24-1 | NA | TGTGCCACCAGTGATGAGGGGGTGTACACAGATACGCAGTATTTT | CATSDEGVYTDTQYF
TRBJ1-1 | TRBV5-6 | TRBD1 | TGTGCCAGCAGCATAACGGGACAGAAGAACACTGAAGCTTTCTTT | CASSITGQKNTEAFF
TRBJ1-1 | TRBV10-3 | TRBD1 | TGTGCCATTCAACTGGGAGGACAGGGAGGGAACCGGGCTTTCTTT | CAIQLGGQGGNRAFF
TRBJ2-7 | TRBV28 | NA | TGTGCCAGCAGTTTATCCCAAACCTACGAGCAGTACTTC | CASSLSQTYEQYF
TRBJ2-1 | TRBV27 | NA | TGTGCCAGCAGAAAATTGGGGGGATCTCTTAGGAATGAGCAGTTCTTC | CASRKLGGSLRNEQFF
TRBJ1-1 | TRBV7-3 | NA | TGTGCCAGCAGCTTATCTGAGGGAACTGAAGCTTTCTTT | CASSLSEGTEAFF
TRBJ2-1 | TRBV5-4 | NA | TGTGCCAGCAGCTTCGACTCTCCTGCCTACAATGAGCAGTTCTTC | CASSFDSPAYNEQFF
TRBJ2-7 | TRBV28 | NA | TGTGCCAGCGGCCGCGGACTTTACGAGCAGTACTTC | CASGRGLYEQYF
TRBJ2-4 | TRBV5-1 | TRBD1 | TGCGCCAGCAGCCCGGGACAGGGCCGCGGGGACATTCAGTACTTC | CASSPGQGRGDIQYF
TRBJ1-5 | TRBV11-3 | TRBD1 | TGTGCCAGCAGCTTAGGCCGTAAGACAGGGAATTGCGATCAGCCCCAGCATTTT | CASSLGRKTGNCDQPQHF
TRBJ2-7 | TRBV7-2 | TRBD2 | TGTGCCAGCAGCTTAAGGCTAGCGGGAGTCTACGAGCAGTACTTC | CASSLRLAGVYEQYF
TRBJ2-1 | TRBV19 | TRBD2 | TGTGCCAGTACCAGGACTAGCCAACACCGAAATGAGCAGTTCTTC | CASTRTSQHRNEQFF
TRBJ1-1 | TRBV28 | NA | TGTGCCAGCAGTTACCTCAAGCTTATATCGAACACTGAAGCTTTCTTT | CASSYLKLISNTEAFF
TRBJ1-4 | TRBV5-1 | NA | TGCGCCAGCAGCCCCTCCGGGGGGGTTACTGAAAAACTGTTTTTT | CASSPSGGVTEKLFF
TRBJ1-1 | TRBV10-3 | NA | TGTGCCATCAAGGAGCAAGATGGCACTGAAGCTTTCTTT | CAIKEQDGTEAFF
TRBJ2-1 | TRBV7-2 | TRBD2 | TGTGCCAGCAGCTTAGATAGCGGGGGGCGGAGCAATGAGCAGTTCTTC | CASSLDSGGRSNEQFF
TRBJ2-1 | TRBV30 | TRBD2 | TGTGCCTGGAGGGGTGGGAGGGTTGCCAATGAGCAGTTCTTC | CAWRGGRVANEQFF
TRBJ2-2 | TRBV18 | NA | TGTGCCAGCTCTACCCCGCAGTTTGACACCGGGGAGCTGTTTTTT | CASSTPQFDTGELFF
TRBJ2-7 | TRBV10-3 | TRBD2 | TGTGCCACCAGCGGGAACGGGGGAGGTCTCTACGAGCAGTACTTC | CATSGNGGGLYEQYF